This passage covers 31 T cell receptor beta chains from one sample sequenced in a study of blood T cell repertoires in COVID-19. Measured with immunoSEQ multiplex PCR; TCRdb has only the in-frame clones, and not every one. The sample holds approximately 110,000 clones, roughly two thirds seen once. Sequencing used peripheral blood. These receptors originate from a man aged 80 or over with acute or convalescent COVID-19.

This chain joins TRBV27 and TRBJ2-1; 12 bases are shared with TRBD2. CDR3 size: 14 residues. Germline V gives CDR1 MNHEY, CDR2 SMNVEV (reference sequence). The trim removed 5 bases at V and 9 bases at J, leaving 5 bases unmatched. For the CDR3, the DNA is TGTGCCAGCAGTCTAAGACTAGCGGGAGCTGAGCAGTTCTTC. This sequence encodes CASSLRLAGAEQFF.

This chain connects TRBV6-2 or TRBV6-3 to TRBJ2-1; 8 bases align to TRBD2. Germline V gene sequence: CDR1 MNHEY, CDR2 SVGEGT. The CDR3 runs 17 residues. Trimming cost V 6 bases and J 5 bases; bases outside gene matches: 15. CDR3 region: CASSSFLGLAGHNEQFF. CDR3 sequence (DNA): TGTGCCAGCAGCTCATTTTTGGGGCTAGCGGGCCACAATGAGCAGTTCTTC.

This chain connects TRBV7-6 to TRBJ2-2; 11 positions agree with TRBD2. J lost 7 bases, V lost 5 bases, and 6 bases had no gene match. Germline lookup yields CDR1 SGHVS and CDR2 FNYEAQ. This CDR3 has 15 residues. The CDR3 nucleotides read TGTGCCAGCAGCCGCCTACTAGCGGGGGACGGGGAGCTGTTTTTT. Encoded protein: CASSRLLAGDGELFF.

The chain has TRBV2 and TRBJ1-4, with a possible D match to TRBD1 (5 bases). V gave up 5 bases and J gave up 8 bases, with 15 bases separating them. The CDR3 contains 14 residues. Germline CDR1 SNHLY, CDR2 FYNNEI. The CDR3 DNA follows: TGTGCCAGCAGTTGGGGGGGACCACAAGAAAAACTGTTTTTT. It encodes CASSWGGPQEKLFF.

The chain recombines TRBV5-6 with TRBJ1-6; D remains unclear. The germline CDR1 and CDR2 sequences are SGHDT and YYEEEE. The V gene lost 5 bases and the J gene lost 8 bases, with 14 bases spanning the gap. The length of the CDR3 is 14 residues. The CDR3 region has the DNA TGTGCCAGCAGAAATGCGGGTCGTGATTCACCCCTCCACTTT. Its translation: CASRNAGRDSPLHF. The whole variable domain, remainder taken from reference TRBV5-6 and TRBJ1-6, is DAGVTQSPTHLIKTRGQQVTLRCSPKSGHDTVSWYQQALGQGPQFIFQYYEEEERQRGNFPDRFSGHQFPNYSSELNVNALLLGDSALYLCASRNAGRDSPLHFGNGTRLTVT.

This clone was seen only a few times. The gene calls are TRBV4-3 and TRBJ2-6; 7 bases agree with TRBD2. The germline V gene has CDR1 LGHNA and CDR2 YSLEER. The CDR3 extends over 15 amino acids. Trimming at V came to 3 bases and at J to 2 bases, leaving 1 base not matched to a gene. The CDR3 sequence: CASSQGGAGANVLTF. Written as DNA, the CDR3 is TGCGCCAGCAGCCAGGGAGGGGCTGGGGCCAACGTCCTGACTTTC.

The CDR3 nucleotides read TGTGCCAGCAGTCCCTTCGTTCCTGCCTACGAGCAGTACTTC. As protein: CASSPFVPAYEQYF. The rearrangement uses TRBV27 and TRBJ2-7, with no clear D. With 5 bases removed from V and 2 bases from J, the gap between germline ends came to 13 bases. Looked up from germline, CDR1 is MNHEY and CDR2 is SMNVEV (reference sequence). There are 14 residues in the CDR3.

The genes are TRBV18 and TRBJ2-3; 15 bases fit TRBD2. Looked up from germline, CDR1 is KGHSH and CDR2 is LQKENI. The CDR3 totals 17 residues. J gave up 7 bases and V 5 bases, and 10 bases lay outside the gene matches. The CDR3: CASSSGLAGGSGNTQYF. As DNA, the CDR3 is TGTGCCAGCTCATCGGGACTAGCGGGAGGCTCCGGTAATACGCAGTATTTT.

The chain uses TRBV4-3 and TRBJ1-4, with a possible D match to TRBD1 (5 bases). Trimming cost V 0 bases and J 4 bases, with 12 bases left between them. The CDR3 is made up of 16 amino acids. Germline values: CDR1 LGHNA, CDR2 YSLEER. CDR3 DNA sequence: TGCGCCAGCAGCCAAGATGGAGGGGACGGTAATGAAAAACTGTTTTTT. Its protein is CASSQDGGDGNEKLFF.

This clone has only a few counts. The chain employs TRBV7-8 and TRBJ1-5; tentative D call: TRBD1 (5 bases). The CDR3 runs to 15 residues. The germline V and J ends were trimmed by 4 bases and 4 bases, with 14 bases remaining between them. Germline V gene lookup returns CDR1 SGHVS and CDR2 FQNEAQ. CDR3 DNA: TGTGCCAGCAGCTCACAGGTGGATCGGAATCAGCCCCAGCATTTT. Translation: CASSSQVDRNQPQHF.

This clone was detected once. The chain employs TRBV28 and TRBJ2-5; D is possibly TRBD2 (6 bases). V lost 8 bases, J lost 2 bases, and 18 bases lay in between. The CDR3 is 15 amino acids. Germline lookup yields CDR1 MDHEN and CDR2 SYDVKM. The CDR3, as DNA: TGTGCCAGCGAGGGTTTGGGGGAGGCGCAAGAGACCCAGTACTTC. Translated, it gives CASEGLGEAQETQYF.

This clone was seen repeatedly, ten times or more. This chain's CDR3 is CASSSEQNSPLHF. The CDR3 nucleotides read TGTGCCAGCAGCTCGGAACAGAATTCACCCCTCCACTTT. The chain joins TRBV5-4 to TRBJ1-6; D is unclear. The CDR3 contains 13 residues. With 3 bases removed from V and 7 bases from J, the gap between germline ends came to 8 bases. From germline, CDR1 is SGHNT and CDR2 YYREEE (reference sequence).

This clone was seen a handful of times. This chain links TRBV29-1 with TRBJ2-5; 11 bases line up with TRBD2. J gave up 4 bases and V 7 bases, and 5 bases lay outside the gene matches. The length of the CDR3 is 13 residues. From germline, CDR1 is SQVTM and CDR2 ANQGSEA. For the CDR3, the DNA is TGCAGCGGCAGACTAGCGGGACGAGAGACCCAGTACTTC. This sequence encodes CSGRLAGRETQYF. Filled out from reference TRBV29-1 and TRBJ2-5, the complete variable domain reads SAVISQKPSRDICQRGTSLTIQCQVDSQVTMMFWYRQQPGQSLTLIATANQGSEATYESGFVIDKFPISRPNLTFSTLTVSNMSPEDSSIYLCSGRLAGRETQYFGPGTRLLVL.

The rearrangement links TRBV10-3 to TRBJ2-3; D unresolved. The V and J ends lost 6 bases and 3 bases respectively, with 4 bases between them. CDR3 length: 11 amino acids. CDR1 and CDR2 from the germline V gene are ENHRY and SYGVKD. The CDR3: CAIRATDTQYF. In DNA form, the CDR3 reads TGTGCCATCAGGGCAACAGATACGCAGTATTTT.

This chain links TRBV24-1 with TRBJ2-2; D may be TRBD1 (5 bases). Trimming stripped 9 bases from V and 2 bases from J, with 12 bases between. This CDR3 has 14 amino acids. Germline V gene sequence: CDR1 KGHDR, CDR2 SFDVKD. Written as DNA, the CDR3 is TGTGCCACCTCCGACAGAACCAACACCGGGGAGCTGTTTTTT. It codes for CATSDRTNTGELFF.

The J gene is TRBJ2-1, the V gene TRBV18; possibly TRBD2 for D (5 bases). The germline V gene has CDR1 KGHSH and CDR2 LQKENI. The CDR3 runs 13 residues. Trimming shortened V by 6 bases and J by 6 bases, and 12 bases separated the two germline ends. CDR3 sequence (DNA): TGTGCCAGCTCTCCCGGACTGTTCAATGAGCAGTTCTTC. It specifies CASSPGLFNEQFF.

The chain uses TRBV15 and TRBJ2-5; a possible D gene is TRBD1 (5 bases). CDR3 length equals 16 residues. The germline CDR1 and CDR2 sequences are LNHNV and YYDKDF (reference sequence). Trimming took 0 bases from V and 2 from J, leaving 13 bases between them. Written as DNA, the CDR3 is TGTGCCACCAGCAGAGACCCTGGTAGGGGTCAAGAGACCCAGTACTTC. It is translated as CATSRDPGRGQETQYF.

The chain joins TRBV7-2 to TRBJ2-1; TRBD2 is a possible D gene (6 bases). The V and J ends lost 2 bases and 7 bases respectively, with 15 bases between them. CDR3 length: 15 amino acids. From germline, CDR1 is SGHTA and CDR2 FQGNSA. CDR3 sequence: CASSLRWDLRNEQFF. The CDR3 DNA reads TGTGCCAGCAGCTTACGGTGGGACTTACGGAATGAGCAGTTCTTC.

The V and J genes are TRBV4-3 and TRBJ1-6; maybe TRBD1 (6 bases). Germline CDR1 and CDR2: LGHNA and YSLEER. The CDR3 is made up of 14 amino acids. Deletions cut 1 base from V and 12 bases from J, with 13 bases between. CDR3 sequence reads: CASSQGQGYGPLHF. Here the CDR3 DNA reads TGCGCCAGCAGCCAAGGGCAGGGGTATGGACCCCTCCACTTT.

The rearrangement links TRBV28 to TRBJ2-4; TRBD1 aligns across 8 bases. The CDR3 extends over 14 amino acids. CDR1 is MDHEN, CDR2 SYDVKM, per germline. Trimming took 6 bases from V and 9 from J; bases not matched to a gene: 10. The CDR3 loop is CASSKRTGTFIQYF. CDR3 bases: TGTGCCAGCAGCAAGCGGACAGGGACATTCATTCAGTACTTC.

The V and J genes are TRBV9 and TRBJ1-6, with unresolved D. The CDR3 covers 13 residues. Germline V CDR1 and CDR2: SGDLS, YYNGEE. Deletions cut 2 bases from V and 9 bases from J, with 9 bases between. The CDR3 loop reads CASSVDKTSPLHF. The DNA of the CDR3 is TGTGCCAGCAGCGTCGACAAAACTTCACCCCTCCACTTT.

V and J are TRBV6-5 and TRBJ1-6; 7 bases line up with TRBD1. The germline gives CDR1 MNHEY, CDR2 SVGAGI. The CDR3 is 14 residues long. The V and J ends lost 2 bases and 7 bases, in that order; junction bases with no gene match: 2. The CDR3 region has the DNA TGTGCCAGCAGTTACAGCAGGGGGAATTCACCCCTCCACTTT. This codes for CASSYSRGNSPLHF.

This clone was seen ten or more times. This rearrangement joins TRBV28 to TRBJ2-2; D is possibly TRBD1 (6 bases). Germline values: CDR1 MDHEN, CDR2 SYDVKM. CDR3 size: 15 residues. V was trimmed by 8 bases and J by 4 bases, leaving 17 bases between them. The CDR3, as DNA: TGTGCCAGCGCAATAATAGGGGGTCTCACCGGGGAGCTGTTTTTT. This codes for CASAIIGGLTGELFF.

This clone was seen more than once but under ten times. This sequence joins TRBV4-3 and TRBJ1-6, with D possibly being TRBD1 (5 bases). Germline-derived CDR1 and CDR2 are LGHNA and YSLEER. V was shortened by 4 bases and J by 9 bases, with 16 bases between the two germline ends. This CDR3 is 15 amino acids long. In nucleotides, the CDR3 is TGCGCCAGCAGCCCAGGACGGGGGTTTGCTTCACCCCTCCACTTT. Its protein is CASSPGRGFASPLHF.

The chain employs TRBV5-5 and TRBJ2-2; TRBD2 agrees at 7 bases. The germline V gene encodes CDR1 SGHKS and CDR2 YYEKEE (reference sequence). CDR3 length: 17 residues. V trimming: 2 bases; J trimming: 7 bases; junction bases outside the gene matches: 14. CDR3 DNA sequence: TGTGCCAGCAGCTTAGGAGGGAGGGCCGTTATGGACGGGGAGCTGTTTTTT. Residues: CASSLGGRAVMDGELFF.

The CDR3 sequence is CASSLSGSSGGYGYTF. In nucleotides, the CDR3 is TGCGCCAGCAGCTTGAGCGGCAGCTCGGGGGGCTATGGCTACACCTTC. The rearrangement links TRBV5-1 to TRBJ1-2; maybe TRBD1 (5 bases). The V gene lost 1 base and the J gene lost 4 bases, with 17 bases spanning the gap. Germline V gene lookup returns CDR1 SGHRS and CDR2 YFSETQ. There are 16 residues in the CDR3.

The CDR3 DNA is TGCAGCGTTTCGTCCGGGACAGATAATTCACCCCTCCACTTT. Amino acid sequence: CSVSSGTDNSPLHF. The chain joins TRBV29-1 to TRBJ1-6; 7 bases agree with TRBD1. The germline V gene has CDR1 SQVTM and CDR2 ANQGSEA. Trimming took 5 bases from V and 5 from J; bases not matched to a gene: 6. CDR3 length: 14 residues.

V is TRBV24-1 and J is TRBJ2-1; 11 bases are a match to TRBD1. Germline CDR1 KGHDR, CDR2 SFDVKD. This CDR3 region has 14 residues. V lost 8 bases, J lost 6 bases, and 5 bases stayed unmatched. The CDR3 reads CATTGQGASNEQFF. The CDR3 DNA reads as TGTGCCACCACTGGACAGGGGGCGAGCAATGAGCAGTTCTTC.

The chain carries TRBV28 and TRBJ1-5; 10 positions match TRBD1. Germline CDR1 and CDR2: MDHEN and SYDVKM. V was clipped by 6 bases and J by 5 bases; unmatched bases: 4. This CDR3 has 14 amino acids. Written as DNA, the CDR3 is TGTGCCAGCAGACTGGGACAGGGGTATCAGCCCCAGCATTTT. Amino acids: CASRLGQGYQPQHF.

The chain recombines TRBV9 with TRBJ2-3; 7 bases fit TRBD2. V was pared by 0 bases and J by 6 bases, with 4 bases of the junction left unmatched. CDR1 is SGDLS and CDR2 is YYNGEE in the germline V gene. The CDR3 has 14 residues. The chain's CDR3 is CASSVERGGDTQYF. The CDR3 DNA sequence: TGTGCCAGCAGCGTAGAGCGGGGAGGGGATACGCAGTATTTT.

The chain employs TRBV28 and TRBJ2-3; 12 nucleotides agree with TRBD1. V gave up 7 bases and J gave up 6 bases; unmatched junction bases: 5. CDR1 and CDR2 from the germline V gene are MDHEN and SYDVKM. The CDR3 covers 14 residues. The DNA of the CDR3 is TGTGCCAGCAAGCCGGGACAGGGGGCGGATACGCAGTATTTT. As protein: CASKPGQGADTQYF.